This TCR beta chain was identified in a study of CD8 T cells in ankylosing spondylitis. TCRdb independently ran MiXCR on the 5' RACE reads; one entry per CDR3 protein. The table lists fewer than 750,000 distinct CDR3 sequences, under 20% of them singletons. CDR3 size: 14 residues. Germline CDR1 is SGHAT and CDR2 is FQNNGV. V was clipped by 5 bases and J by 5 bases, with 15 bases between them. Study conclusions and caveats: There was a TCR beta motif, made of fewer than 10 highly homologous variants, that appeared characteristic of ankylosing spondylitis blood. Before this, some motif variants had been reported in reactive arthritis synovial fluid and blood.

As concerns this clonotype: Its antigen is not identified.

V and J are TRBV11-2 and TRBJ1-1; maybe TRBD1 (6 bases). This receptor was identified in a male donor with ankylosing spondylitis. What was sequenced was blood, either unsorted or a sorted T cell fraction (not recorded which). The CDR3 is CASSQWTVRTEAFF. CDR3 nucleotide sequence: TGTGCCAGCAGCCAGTGGACAGTTAGGACTGAAGCTTTCTTT.